These 18 T cell receptor beta chains were sequenced from one sample in a study of T-cell reconstitution after alpha-beta-depleted transplantation in children. Preparation of the TCRbeta library used unique molecular identifiers. TCRdb analysed the PCR reads with MiXCR anew, one entry per CDR3 protein. This sample has 85,000 to 120,000 distinct CDR3 sequences, with approximately 8% found just once. The sequencing here drew on PBMCs, taken before TCRalphabeta/CD19-depleted stem cell transplant. These TCRs come from a boy between 2 and 10 years old with acute lymphoblastic leukemia, due to receive a stem cell transplant.

This clonotype was counted at least ten times. V usage is TRBV12-3 or TRBV12-4 and J usage is TRBJ2-5, with D possibly TRBD1 on 5 matching bases. Trimming cost V 8 bases and J 5 bases, with 15 bases left between them. This CDR3 is built from 13 residues. CDR3: CASGTGGVETQYF. The CDR3 nucleotides are TGTGCCAGCGGAACAGGTGGGGTGGAGACCCAGTACTTC.

In its sample, this clonotype was seen a few times. CDR3 in amino acids: CASSQDGGDRRQYGYTF. The CDR3 DNA reads as TGTGCCAGCAGCCAAGATGGTGGTGACAGGCGCCAGTATGGCTACACCTTC. The chain has TRBV3-1 and TRBJ1-2, with D maybe TRBD1 (6 bases). Per germline, CDR1 LGHDT and CDR2 YNNKEL (reference sequence). With 0 bases removed from V and 5 bases from J, the gap between germline ends came to 19 bases. The CDR3 consists of 17 residues.

A word on this clonotype: This may come from a read error, since a much larger clone is one base off. The V gene is TRBV25-1, the J gene TRBJ1-1; unclear D gene. The CDR3 consists of 12 residues. Germline CDR1 reads MGHDK; CDR2 reads SYGVNS. V was pared by 5 bases and J by 6 bases, with 10 bases between. CDR3 DNA: TGTGCCAGCAGTCCCCCCCTCTCTGAAGCTTTCTTT. This codes for CASSPPLSEAFF. Variable domain in full (rest from reference TRBV25-1 and TRBJ1-1): EADIYQTPRYLVIGTGKKITLECSQTMGHDKMYWYQQDPGMELHLIHYSYGVNSTEKGDLSSESTVSRIRTEHFPLTLESARPSHTSQYLCASSPPLSEAFFGQGTRLTVV.

This sequence joins TRBV7-9 and TRBJ2-7; 11 positions agree with TRBD2. V dropped 4 bases and J dropped 5; count of bases not matched to a gene: 10. Germline CDR1 and CDR2: SEHNR and FQNEAQ (reference sequence). The CDR3 is 16 residues long. The CDR3 is CASSYPLAGGFHEQYF. CDR3 bases: TGTGCCAGCAGCTACCCTTTAGCGGGGGGGTTTCACGAGCAGTACTTC. Filled out from reference TRBV7-9 and TRBJ2-7, the complete variable domain reads DTGVSQNPRHKITKRGQNVTFRCDPISEHNRLYWYRQTLGQGPEFLTYFQNEAQLEKSRLLSDRFSAERPKGSFSTLEIQRTEQGDSAMYLCASSYPLAGGFHEQYFGPGTRLTVT.

This clonotype was counted at least ten times. V usage is TRBV14 and J usage is TRBJ2-3, with TRBD1 as a possible D gene (5 bases). This CDR3 contains 17 residues. The V gene lost 4 bases and the J gene lost 1 base, with 18 bases spanning the gap. The germline CDR1 and CDR2 sequences are SGHDN and FVKESK. CDR3 protein: CASSRSDGHRRTDTQYF. In nucleotides, the CDR3 is TGTGCCAGCAGCCGCTCAGACGGACACCGCCGCACAGATACGCAGTATTTT.

This clonotype was recorded many times. The V and J genes are TRBV5-5 and TRBJ1-1, with 9 bases matching TRBD1. The CDR3 contains 17 residues. The trim removed 4 bases at V and 4 bases at J, leaving 14 bases unmatched. Germline V lookup: CDR1 SGHKS, CDR2 YYEKEE (reference sequence). CDR3 loop: CASSGRIQGALGTEAFF. The DNA of the CDR3 is TGTGCCAGCAGCGGGCGGATACAGGGGGCTCTGGGCACTGAAGCTTTCTTT.

The V and J genes are TRBV3-1 and TRBJ1-5, with no clear D. The germline CDR1 and CDR2 sequences are LGHDT and YNNKEL (reference sequence). The V and J ends lost 0 bases and 2 bases respectively, with 14 bases between them. The CDR3 has 17 residues. CDR3 nucleotides: TGTGCCAGCAGCCAAGACGTTTCGGTGGAGGGCAATCAGCCCCAGCATTTT. Translating gives CASSQDVSVEGNQPQHF.

Details on this clonotype: This may be a read error: a much more frequent sequence differs by one nucleotide. This rearrangement joins TRBV29-1 to TRBJ2-1; the match to TRBD2 covers 12 bases. The germline CDR1 and CDR2 sequences are SQVTM and ANQGSEA. CDR3 length: 16 amino acids. V dropped 8 bases and J dropped 5; count of bases not matched to a gene: 13. The CDR3 coding sequence is TGCAGCTCTGCTTTACGACTAGCGGGGGATCACAATGAGCAGTTCTTC. Translation: CSSALRLAGDHNEQFF.

This clonotype was seen many times. J is TRBJ1-1 and V is TRBV20-1; D possibly corresponds to TRBD1 (6 bases). There are 11 residues in the CDR3. Germline V gene data show CDR1 as DFQATT and CDR2 as SNEGSKA (reference sequence). The ends were cut back, 4 bases at V and 5 bases at J, with 8 bases in the middle. CDR3 residues: CSAKGGTEAFF. As DNA, the CDR3 is TGCAGTGCTAAGGGGGGGACTGAAGCTTTCTTT.

This clonotype was found a few times. V usage is TRBV13 and J usage is TRBJ1-2, with TRBD1 identical over 7 bases. Trimming cost V 5 bases and J 4 bases; bases outside gene matches: 16. The V gene's germline CDR1 is PRHDT and CDR2 FYEKMQ (reference sequence). The CDR3 has 17 residues. For the CDR3, the DNA is TGTGCCAGCAGCCCATCCCGGGCACAGGGGCAACTCTATGGCTACACCTTC. This encodes CASSPSRAQGQLYGYTF.

This clonotype was counted many times. The J gene is TRBJ2-5, the V gene TRBV29-1; D ambiguous. The CDR3 contains 11 residues. Germline loops: CDR1 SQVTM, CDR2 ANQGSEA. V shed 0 bases and J shed 6 bases, with 5 bases lying between them. CDR3 sequence (DNA): TGCAGCGTTGAAGATCGGCAGACCCAGTACTTC. Residues: CSVEDRQTQYF. Full variable domain (remainder filled in from reference TRBV29-1 and TRBJ2-5): SAVISQKPSRDICQRGTSLTIQCQVDSQVTMMFWYRQQPGQSLTLIATANQGSEATYESGFVIDKFPISRPNLTFSTLTVSNMSPEDSSIYLCSVEDRQTQYFGPGTRLLVL.

This chain links TRBV7-2 with TRBJ1-2; 12 bases line up with TRBD1. Germline V CDR1 and CDR2: SGHTA, FQGNSA. The CDR3 length is 15 residues. The junction had 4 bases not matched to a gene; V was cut back by 2 bases and J by 6 bases. The CDR3 region is CASSLWGQGANGYTF. The CDR3 coding sequence is TGTGCCAGCAGCTTATGGGGACAGGGGGCGAATGGCTACACCTTC.

A word on this clonotype: A much larger clone lies one base from this, so it may be a read error. The CDR3 does not close with the conserved phenylalanine or tryptophan, likely indicating a read error. The chain employs TRBV5-6 and TRBJ1-2; no reliable D call. The CDR3 is 14 residues long. Germline-derived CDR1 and CDR2 are SGHDT and YYEEEE. Trimming took off 8 bases at V and 0 bases at J, with 14 bases between the two ends. CDR3 nucleotide sequence: TGTGCCAGGAGCCCGGCGAGGGCTAACTATGGCTACACCCTC. Translated: CARSPARANYGYTL.

This clonotype was counted at least ten times. This CDR3 reads CASSLGTNYNEQFF. Here the CDR3 DNA reads TGTGCCAGCAGCTTAGGGACTAACTACAATGAGCAGTTCTTC. This sequence joins TRBV7-9 and TRBJ2-1, with a possible D match to TRBD2 (6 bases). V shed 1 base and J shed 3 bases, with 7 bases lying between them. The CDR3 is made up of 14 amino acids. Looked up from germline, CDR1 is SEHNR and CDR2 is FQNEAQ (reference sequence).

The V gene is TRBV20-1, the J gene TRBJ2-3; D is perhaps TRBD1 (6 bases). The germline V and J ends were trimmed by 7 bases and 0 bases, with 8 bases remaining between them. The CDR3 sequence is 12 residues long. In germline, CDR1 is DFQATT, CDR2 SNEGSKA (reference sequence). CDR3 sequence: CSDRVSTDTQYF. The DNA of the CDR3 is TGCAGTGACAGGGTCAGCACAGATACGCAGTATTTT.

This clonotype was counted many times. The rearrangement uses TRBV12-3 or TRBV12-4 and TRBJ1-4; maybe TRBD1 (6 bases). Trimming took off 2 bases at V and 6 bases at J, with 13 bases between the two ends. The CDR3 has 15 amino acids. The CDR3 sequence is CASSLFGGGYEKLFF. DNA of the CDR3: TGTGCCAGCAGTTTATTCGGAGGGGGATATGAAAAACTGTTTTTT.

This clonotype was seen at least ten times. This chain joins TRBV29-1 and TRBJ2-5; 9 nucleotides line up with TRBD2. Germline CDR1 is SQVTM and CDR2 is ANQGSEA. The V and J ends lost 7 bases and 5 bases, in that order; junction bases with no gene match: 17. The CDR3 runs 16 residues. The CDR3 DNA reads as TGCAGCGAAAAGCCGTGGCTAGCGGGGTACTCCGAGACCCAGTACTTC. The encoded protein is CSEKPWLAGYSETQYF.

A word on this clonotype: With a much larger clone just one base away, this may be a read error. V gene TRBV14 combines with J gene TRBJ1-3; no clear D gene. The CDR3 covers 14 residues. Germline CDR1 and CDR2: SGHDN and FVKESK. The V end lost 10 bases, the J end lost 3 bases, and 16 bases lay between the germline ends. This CDR3 reads CAIQDGWDGNTIYF. The DNA of the CDR3 is TGTGCCATCCAGGACGGATGGGATGGAAACACCATATATTTT. The full variable domain, in which reference TRBV14 and TRBJ1-3 provide the parts outside the CDR3, is EAGVTQFPSHSVIEKGQTVTLRCDPISGHDNLYWYRRVMGKEIKFLLHFVKESKQDESGMPNNRFLAERTGGTYSTLKVQPAELEDSGVYFCAIQDGWDGNTIYFGEGSWLTVV.